One TCR beta chain is described in this entry. The sample belongs to a study of shared clonotypes between healthy human individuals. V trimming: 7 bases; J trimming: 5 bases; junction bases outside the gene matches: 10. CDR1 and CDR2 from the germline V gene are SQVTM and ANQGSEA. The CDR3 is 13 amino acids. Profiling relied on immunoSEQ multiplex PCR, and the TCRdb table lists in-frame clones only, not all of them. This sample has 2,500,000 or so clones, with roughly nine tenths found just once. The chain couples TRBV29-1 to TRBJ2-7; 8 nucleotides match TRBD1. Sequencing used naive CD4+ T cells sorted from blood. Specified subset: CD45RA+ positively selected. The sequence was collected from a man between 18 and 29 years old in good health. The CDR3 DNA follows: TGCAGCGCTGCCCGGGACAGGATGGACGAGCAGTACTTC. It yields the protein CSAARDRMDEQYF.